This T cell receptor beta chain comes out of a study of molecular identifiers for immune sequencing clone quantification. TCRdb re-called the PCR reads with MiXCR, one entry per CDR3 protein. The sample includes more than 300,000 distinct CDR3 sequences, roughly 23% seen only once; the top ten take over 0.7%. This clonotype was found a few times. V was clipped by 9 bases and J by 5 bases; unmatched bases: 25. The CDR3 length is 18 residues. Germline values: CDR1 SNHLY, CDR2 FYNNEI. This receptor was identified in a human donor in good health. Some libraries in this study had Jurkat cell RNA spiked in. This chain uses TRBV2 with TRBJ2-7; 7 bases are shared with TRBD1. Input material: naive CD8+ T cells from blood, with Jurkat cell RNA spiked in. Subset defined: FACS-sorted CD8+CD4-CCR7+CD45RA+ naive T cells. CDR3 amino acids: CARRGRGRRVGTDHEQYF. CDR3 nucleotides: TGTGCCAGACGAGGCCGGGGCCGACGCGTCGGGACAGACCACGAGCAGTACTTC.